The T cell receptor beta chain described here comes from a study of cytomegalovirus exposure and HLA in healthy donors (dated by TCRdb to about 2017). For the study in its entirety: According to an earlier analysis of around 600 of the donors, some 180 million T cells yielded 120 million or so unique TCR beta sequences and about 300 Gb of sequence data. About 280 gigabases of sequencing data and around 80 million unique TCR sequences made up an early release that covered roughly 670 HLA-typed donors. The genetic ancestry cluster associated with self-reported Caucasian donors included approximately 85% of the roughly 400 genotyped donors. The study aimed to test whether signatures of past pathogen exposure could be identified by cataloging public T cell receptors. The study profiled the T cell repertoires of 500 to 800 subjects by immunosequencing and related them to cytomegalovirus serostatus. A separate validation cohort of roughly 130 different subjects was used in addition to the 666-subject first cohort. To predict cytomegalovirus infection status, the study combined high-throughput TCR immunosequencing, statistical association of individual TCRs with disease status, and machine learning. To study patterns of TCR occurrence, a later analysis re-analyzed previously published TCR beta repertoires from 666 donors and added high-resolution HLA genotyping. Rather than using new phenotypic data, the later analysis identified candidate immune exposures from TCR beta sequences and from how often those sequences occurred across donors. An earlier analysis of roughly 580 of the donors used high-throughput TCR beta sequencing to judge whether each TCR beta V gene segment behaved as functional or pseudogenic. Donor age, sex, ethnicity and CMV serostatus were compiled alongside the repertoire data. A later genetic analysis took genome-wide SNP genotypes for about three fifths of the roughly 670 donors and used that subset as a discovery cohort. All discovery cohort repertoires had been generated on a single sequencing platform. HLA typing included class I and class II loci at four-digit resolution. The number of donors typed differed by locus, with about 629-640 for A, B, C, DRB1 and DQB1, approximately 500 for DQA1, approximately 580 for DPA1, and approximately 470 for DPB1. Because of strong linkage in the cohort, roughly 5 DR-DQ haplotypes were treated as single units for association and clustering. Across around 400 genotyped donors of the cohort, an average of about 250,000 unique TCR beta nucleotide sequences per donor were sequenced, and 15% to 20% of those sequences were non-productive.

For CDR1 and CDR2, the germline V gene lists MGHRA and YSYEKL. A distance of 20 bases separates the germline ends of V and J, which lose 0 bases and 0 bases respectively. The CDR3 runs 19 amino acids, cysteine and phenylalanine included. Only CDR3 DNA remains: 57 bases, in frame from the first base. Note on this clone: The antigen it binds to is not known. There are no base qualities to consult, and no much larger clone falls within one base.

The library was made by the immunoSEQ multiplex PCR assay. A mixture of 60 forward primers for TCR Vbeta segments and 13 reverse primers for TCR Jbeta segments was used in the multiplex PCR. A multiplex PCR assay on genomic DNA amplified the CDR3 region of rearranged TCR beta genes. Amplified TCR beta libraries were sequenced as 87-base-pair reads on the Illumina HiSeq System. As for the original processing: In a later analysis, tens of millions of unique TCR beta chains were counted across the 500 to 850 repertoires, and roughly 10 million of these chains were shared by at least two donors. A nearest-neighbor algorithm error-corrected the raw reads and collapsed the reads into unique sequences, merging closely related sequences to remove PCR and sequencing errors. Alignment of CDR3 sequences to IMGT reference sequences was used to assign V, D and J gene segments. For a sequence to be retained, a match of at least six nucleotides to both a V gene segment and a J gene segment was required. Rearrangements were classified as productive when the CDR3 lacked stop codons and remained in frame with V and J, and all other rearrangements were classified as non-productive. CDR3 was defined by IMGT convention, running from the second conserved V-encoded cysteine to the conserved J-encoded phenylalanine. Sequences without an unambiguous match to a single V gene segment were excluded from the earlier analysis of about 640 of the donors. An earlier analysis of some 500 of the donors classified V segments as functional when productive rearrangements were above 56.7% and as segregating when the standard deviation between donors was above 5%. To diagnose cytomegalovirus status from the catalog of TCR beta chain sequences, a statistical classification framework was built. A later analysis assigned V and J genes by comparing TCR nucleotide sequences with IMGT/GENE-DB human TR gene sequences. The TCRdist pipeline was used in a later analysis to assign CDR3 sequences and most-parsimonious VDJ recombination scenarios. In a later analysis, every TCR beta chain was defined by the combination of its CDR3 amino acid sequence and its V-gene family, and reads without a unique V-gene family were dropped. A later analysis removed 592 highly shared, low-generation-probability nucleotide sequences to deal with suspected cross-contamination and a sequencing artifact. For each public chain, a later analysis derived a clonal expansion index from normalized ranks of inferred template counts within each repertoire. In a later analysis, generation probabilities were computed with a VDJ recombination model fitted to out-of-frame rearrangements, and the resulting probabilities were checked against IGoR. In a later analysis, TCR-TCR, TCR-HLA and TCR-CMV co-occurrence was scored with hypergeometric tests, and a repertoire-size bias correction was applied to TCR pairs. False discovery rates were estimated in a later analysis by permuting HLA or CMV assignments 20 times. In a later analysis, co-occurring TCRs were grouped with DBSCAN, and TCRdist sequence similarity was added when clustering was performed within HLA-allele-positive subsets. For co-occurrence clustering, repertoires with fewer than 30,000 or more than 120,000 public chains were excluded, along with several repertoires with anomalous nucleotide sharing. Entries here come from immuneACCESS through TCRdb and include only in-frame sequences with V and J called. Some clones fail to appear in such tables; in the studies checked, an unresolved V gene covers under half of the shortfall, and the cause of the remainder is unknown. The V and J calls and clone size are taken from that table; D and trimming were inferred from the DNA. Here the sample has 140,000 to 150,000 clones; about 10% occur a single time. Of the sample, approximately 1.7% is held by the ten largest clones.

The cohort was made up of hundreds of healthy bone marrow donors. All cohort members were sampled while nominally healthy, although unrecorded immune exposures were likely present. The donor tested CMV seronegative and was one of the 352 seronegative cohort members. A peripheral blood sample was collected from each donor, and TCR beta sequencing was performed on peripheral blood mononuclear cells. The Qiagen DNeasy Blood Extraction Kit was used to extract genomic DNA from the blood cell samples. The full study reports these points: A further reported finding was that TCR beta sequences accurately predicted the HLA-A and HLA-B alleles for most subjects in the first cohort. Compared with equally common non-associated chains, HLA-associated TCR beta chains in a later analysis were more clonally expanded and had lower generation probabilities. The authors suggested that the approach could potentially be generalized to other disease states and immunological phenotypes. Because HLA typing was unavailable for some donors at each locus, only the typed subset was used in association tests. A cluster of highly shared sequence variants was judged likely to be a technical artifact of the sequencing pipeline. The 87-base-pair reads could not distinguish some IMGT-functional V segments, including TRBV6-2 and TRBV6-3, so those segments were excluded. A later analysis found that TCR association rates varied across HLA loci, with DRB1 alleles showing the most associated TCRs and HLA-C alleles the fewest. The study listed approximately 150 TCR beta chains as associated with cytomegalovirus. In vitro tests confirmed that a few of the cytomegalovirus-associated TCR beta chains recognize cytomegalovirus antigens. For the cohort, immune exposure information was limited to CMV serostatus. In a later analysis, several top co-occurrence clusters were reported to appear linked to parvovirus B19, influenza, CMV and Epstein-Barr virus. Strong co-occurrence of HLA alleles, especially DR and DQ, made assigning TCR associations to individual alleles difficult. The classifier was reported to diagnose cytomegalovirus status with high specificity and sensitivity in both the original cohort and the validation cohort. Most TCR sequences were seen in very few donors, while some public TCRs were found in many individuals. In an earlier analysis of 587 of the donors, most TCR beta V segments were observed in productive rearrangements about 87% or about 30% of the time, broadly matching IMGT annotations. The presence/absence analyses assumed that sequencing depth was roughly uniform across donors, and that assumption may not be true. In a later genetic analysis, a missense DCLRE1C variant was associated with V-gene and J-gene trimming of TCR beta chains, and the association was replicated in an independent cohort. A later analysis associated 15,000 or so TCR beta sequences with specific HLA alleles at a false discovery rate of 0.05. A later genetic analysis reported fewer N-insertions in productive TCRs among donors in an Asian-associated ancestry cluster than the roughly 670-donor mean. Most CMV-associated TCR beta chains appeared to be HLA-restricted in a later analysis, and the HLA associations seemed to be driven largely by CMV exposure. In this cohort, only TCR beta chains were sequenced, and detectable features were limited by the absence of alpha or paired-chain data. Because counts were too low, 15 to 20 rarely observed V segments, including chromosome 9 orphons, were excluded from the earlier analysis of a few hundred of the donors. Linkage disequilibrium might explain the correlated functional status among segregating V segments, but an unknown experimental factor could not be ruled out.

Sequenced sample: PBMCs. The origin of this receptor is a man between 45 and 60 years old in good health and CMV-seronegative. Recombination joined TRBV4-1 with TRBJ1-1, and perhaps TRBD1 as D gene, on 5 matching bases. The DNA sequence reads TGCGCCAGCAGCCAAGATAAGCTGGGTGGGGGAGGAGTGAACACTGAAGCTTTCTTT. This sequence encodes CASSQDKLGGGGVNTEAFF.